The 11 T cell receptor beta chains reported below all come from one sample, sequenced in a study of shared clonotypes between healthy human individuals (dated by TCRdb to between 2020 and 2021). The library was generated by the immunoSEQ multiplex PCR assay. The clones in this table, taken by TCRdb from immuneACCESS, are in-frame only. Not every clone is retained; where verified, under half of the shortfall comes from an unresolved V gene, and the cause of the rest is unknown. In all, the sample holds roughly 100,000 clones, and roughly 70% of those were seen once. The ten most abundant clones make up more than 20% of the sample. Sequenced material: memory CD8+ T cells sorted from blood. The cell subset or site label on this specimen signifies: CD45RO+ cells pooled with CCR7-negative TemRA cells. The receptors were gathered from a woman aged 25 to 39 in good health.

The chain has TRBV19 and TRBJ2-7; TRBD2 might be the D (5 bases). V was trimmed by 3 bases and J by 1 base, leaving 10 bases between them. Germline V gene data show CDR1 as LNHDA and CDR2 as SQIVND (reference sequence). The CDR3 has 14 amino acids. The CDR3 DNA reads TGTGCCAGTAGTATGAAGGGAGAATCCTACGAGCAGTACTTC. It translates to CASSMKGESYEQYF.

The chain uses TRBV19 and TRBJ2-5; D is possibly TRBD2 (6 bases). Trimming cost V 6 bases and J 2 bases, with 19 bases left between them. The CDR3 is 16 amino acids. Germline V CDR1 and CDR2: LNHDA, SQIVND (reference sequence). CDR3 residues: CASSPTSLDSQETQYF. The CDR3 DNA is TGTGCCAGTAGCCCAACTAGCTTGGATTCTCAAGAGACCCAGTACTTC.

In the case of this clone: This may arise from a read error, as a much more abundant clone is one base away. This CDR3 is also generated by other DNA sequences in the sample. V gene TRBV5-1 combines with J gene TRBJ2-1; no definite D call. This CDR3 has 15 residues. V was trimmed by 4 bases and J by 4 bases, leaving 15 bases between them. Germline V gene lookup returns CDR1 SGHRS and CDR2 YFSETQ. CDR3 sequence: CASSRTQNRYNEQFF. In DNA, the CDR3 is TGCGCCAGCAGCCGGACCCAGAACCGATACAATGAGCAGTTCTTC.

This clone has more than one count but fewer than ten. This rearrangement joins TRBV27 to TRBJ1-1; tentatively, D is TRBD1 (5 bases). There are 16 residues in the CDR3. V was shortened by 6 bases and J by 0 bases, with 17 bases between the two germline ends. Per germline, CDR1 MNHEY and CDR2 SMNVEV (reference sequence). Here the CDR3 DNA reads TGTGCCAGCAGAAAAGGGACGGGCAACTTGAACACTGAAGCTTTCTTT. Amino acids: CASRKGTGNLNTEAFF.

This clone appeared a few times. Other DNA variants within this sample encode the same CDR3. V gene TRBV11-2 combines with J gene TRBJ1-2, with 7 positions matching TRBD1. CDR1 and CDR2 from the germline V gene are SGHAT and FQNNGV. The CDR3 length is 14 residues. V was clipped by 2 bases and J by 3 bases; unmatched bases: 3. This CDR3 reads CASSLSQGDYGYTF. CDR3 in DNA: TGTGCCAGCAGCTTATCCCAGGGGGACTATGGCTACACCTTC. The variable domain in full, completed from reference TRBV11-2 and TRBJ1-2, reads EAGVAQSPRYKIIEKRQSVAFWCNPISGHATLYWYQQILGQGPKLLIQFQNNGVVDDSQLPKDRFSAERLKGVDSTLKIQPAKLEDSAVYLCASSLSQGDYGYTFGSGTRLTVV.

V is TRBV5-5 and J is TRBJ1-2, with no clear D. V gave up 2 bases and J gave up 4 bases, with 9 bases separating them. The CDR3 totals 13 residues. CDR1 and CDR2 from the germline V gene are SGHKS and YYEKEE (reference sequence). CDR3 nucleotides: TGTGCCAGCAGCTTACTCCGGGCCTATGGCTACACCTTC. Its protein is CASSLLRAYGYTF.

V gene TRBV6-5 combines with J gene TRBJ2-7, with no clear D. V was trimmed by 4 bases and J by 3 bases, leaving 10 bases between them. Germline values: CDR1 MNHEY, CDR2 SVGAGI. The CDR3 is made up of 13 amino acids. Here the CDR3 DNA reads TGTGCCAGCAGTTTGGCGGAAGGCTACGAGCAGTACTTC. This gives the protein CASSLAEGYEQYF.

This clone was observed a few times. The J gene is TRBJ2-5, the V gene TRBV6-6; D is undetermined. V dropped 3 bases and J dropped 5 bases, with 4 bases sitting between them. This CDR3 has 11 residues. Germline CDR1 MNHNY, CDR2 SVGAGI (reference sequence). The CDR3 DNA sequence: TGTGCCAGCAGTTATGGTGAGACCCAGTACTTC. Encoded protein: CASSYGETQYF.

The chain joins TRBV19 to TRBJ2-7, with 9 bases lining up with TRBD1. The germline gives CDR1 LNHDA, CDR2 SQIVND (reference sequence). The CDR3 loop spans 14 amino acids. Unmatched junction bases numbered 5, after V lost 4 bases and J lost 4 bases. For the CDR3, the DNA is TGTGCCAGTAGTAACACAGGGGGCACTTACGAGCAGTACTTC. Translating gives CASSNTGGTYEQYF.

The gene calls are TRBV29-1 and TRBJ1-1; D ambiguous. Germline V gene lookup returns CDR1 SQVTM and CDR2 ANQGSEA. Trimming took 6 bases from V and 4 from J, leaving 12 bases between them. This CDR3 is built from 12 residues. CDR3 amino acids: CSVIPGFTEAFF. The CDR3 DNA sequence: TGCAGCGTCATACCCGGGTTCACTGAAGCTTTCTTT. The whole variable domain, remainder taken from reference TRBV29-1 and TRBJ1-1, is SAVISQKPSRDICQRGTSLTIQCQVDSQVTMMFWYRQQPGQSLTLIATANQGSEATYESGFVIDKFPISRPNLTFSTLTVSNMSPEDSSIYLCSVIPGFTEAFFGQGTRLTVV.

V and J are TRBV7-9 and TRBJ2-7, with TRBD2 matching 14 bases. Germline CDR1 reads SEHNR; CDR2 reads FQNEAQ (reference sequence). The V and J ends lost 4 bases and 6 bases, in that order; junction bases with no gene match: 5. The CDR3 sequence is 15 residues long. The CDR3 is CASSWTSGRSPEQYF. CDR3 coding DNA: TGTGCCAGCAGCTGGACTAGCGGGAGGTCGCCCGAGCAGTACTTC.